Listed below are T cell receptor beta chains from one sample, sequenced in a study of graft-versus-host responses after intestinal transplantation. Here immunoSEQ multiplex PCR was the method, and the copy in TCRdb shows in-frame clones only, minus some. The profile shows fewer than 20,000 clones, about two fifths of them singletons. The input for sequencing was alloreactive CD4+ T cells from a mixed lymphocyte reaction culture, taken before intestinal transplant. Source of these receptors: a human patient who received an intestinal transplant. The CDR3 runs from the conserved cysteine through the conserved F or W. The order of the fields is V gene, clone size, J gene, CDR3 protein. Only some rows state a clone size, as once, few, many or a class for expanded clones.

>TRBV5-6|few|TRBJ1-3
CASSLYAGLSGNTIYF
>TRBV18|few|TRBJ1-2
CASSPRSGATANYGYTF
>TRBV5-1|NA|TRBJ1-6
CASSLGQTNSSPLHF
>TRBV4-1|NA|TRBJ1-3
CASSLPTGRMSRISGNTIYF
>TRBV5-8|once|TRBJ1-4
CASSTTGTGNEKLFF
>TRBV7-9|few|TRBJ2-7
CASSSGLYEQYF
>TRBV6-4|medium-sized|TRBJ1-1
CASLSPRGAAFF
>TRBV5-1|NA|TRBJ1-5
CASSARTGTQPQHF
>TRBV19|NA|TRBJ2-5
CASSIASGGKRYF
>TRBV5-1|NA|TRBJ1-1
CASSLAPVGTNTEAFF
>TRBV25-1|NA|TRBJ1-2
CASSGIRGNYGYTF
>TRBV19|NA|TRBJ1-5
CASSPIRAQPQHF
>TRBV11-2|NA|TRBJ2-5
CASSLSGTRASPQYF
>TRBV7-9|few|TRBJ1-2
CASSLGGTVYGYTF
>TRBV6-5|NA|TRBJ2-3
CASGRTPDTQYF
>TRBV6-1|few|TRBJ1-2
CASSRVRGINYGYTF
>TRBV18|medium-sized|TRBJ1-2
CASSPGTGVNYGYTF
>TRBV7-8|few|TRBJ2-2
CASSFNAGELFF
>TRBV6-5|once|TRBJ2-1
CASSPRGRGYNEQFF
>TRBV7-9|NA|TRBJ2-1
CASSVTGAVGGGNEQFF
>TRBV19|NA|TRBJ1-1
CASSSEGGFSEAFF
>TRBV4-1|few|TRBJ2-2
CASSQDARVGNTGELFF